This T cell receptor (beta chain) was recorded in a study of T cell responses to AZD1222 COVID-19 vaccine. The germline V gene has CDR1 WNHNN and CDR2 SYGVQD (reference sequence). V lost 3 bases and J lost 4, with 4 bases in between. CDR3 length: 12 residues. Findings and caveats of the study: At 160-218 and 743-854, vaccine-associated CD4 TCRs were dominant, and they spanned spike. Only a handful of AZD1222 recipients, roughly 6 in all, had baseline seropositivity. Per reports, nearly half of all spike-specific TCRs target regions that are unmutated in variants.

This clone was seen just once. Its specificity is not known. Pooled in the analysis were second doses at about 4 or about 12 weeks. Produced via immunoSEQ multiplex PCR; TCRdb's table is partial and in-frame only. The profile shows tens of thousands of clones, roughly 89% of them singletons. The chain links TRBV10-1 to TRBJ2-1; D gene ambiguous. This specimen consisted of peripheral blood, obtained 28 days after the second AZD1222 dose. This TCR was recovered from an adult who received the AZD1222 COVID-19 vaccine. The CDR3 region is CASSDTYNEQFF. The CDR3 DNA sequence: TGCGCCAGCAGTGACACGTACAATGAGCAGTTCTTC.